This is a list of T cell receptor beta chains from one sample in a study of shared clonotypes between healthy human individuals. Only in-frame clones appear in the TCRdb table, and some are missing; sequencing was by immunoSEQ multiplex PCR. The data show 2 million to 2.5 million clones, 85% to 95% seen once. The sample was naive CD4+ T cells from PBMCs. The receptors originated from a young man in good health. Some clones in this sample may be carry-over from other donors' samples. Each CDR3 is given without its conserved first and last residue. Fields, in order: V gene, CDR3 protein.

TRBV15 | ATSRDPLRGDTQY
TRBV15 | ATSREIGYEQY
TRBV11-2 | ASSLDSVYTEAF
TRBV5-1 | ASSLEGGGANVLT
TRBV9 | ASSPTTSGYEQY
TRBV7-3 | ASSPTSGSYNEQF
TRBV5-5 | ASSPDFSGTEAF
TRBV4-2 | ASSQVPGTSSYEQY
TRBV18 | ASSPLLSTEAF
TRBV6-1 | ASRTSGSYNEQF
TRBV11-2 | ASSQVGRGGTYEQY
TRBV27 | ASSFGVWSNSGDRNTEAF
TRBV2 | ASSGGDRATA
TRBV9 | ASSIGQAADTQY
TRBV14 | ASSPRGGEQF
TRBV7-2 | ASSLRRGTEAF
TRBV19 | ASRAGALSGYT
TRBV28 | ASSLVFGTSGSNEQF
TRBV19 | ASSTGTGDDPQH
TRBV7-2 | ASSTGQILYEQY
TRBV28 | ASSPGQGAQGNTIY
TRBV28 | ASSLASRELGNEQF
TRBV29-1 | SVVAGGGRDTQY
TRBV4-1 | ASRSGQGRLGIEAF
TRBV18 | ASSPNRGPNTGELF
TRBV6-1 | ATRGRDYEQY
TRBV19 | ASNRDPRYTEAF
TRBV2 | ASSTGAGDPGELF
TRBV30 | AWTKKASYEQY
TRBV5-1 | ASTTGAIDLEQF
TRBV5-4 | ASRLGAGETSYEQY
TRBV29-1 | SVEWGGRAEGYNEQF
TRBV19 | ASSTGPNYGYT
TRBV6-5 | ASSRGGLGNTEAF
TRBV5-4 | ASSLGARETNTEAF